These 21 T cell receptor beta chains came from one sample sequenced in a study of identical twins (TCRdb year 2016). To prepare the library, 5' RACE was applied. The run used an Illumina HiSeq 2000. The public reads were run again by TCRdb, first through fastp at Q25 and then through MiXCR, and only productive beta chains were kept. When rows share a CDR3 protein, they turn into one entry using the most common DNA and genes. The sample has approximately 500,000 distinct CDR3 sequences on record, roughly 15% of them singletons. In total, the top ten clones hold less than 0.5% of the sample. The data also belong to a second study, concerning yellow fever vaccine responses in identical twins.

Sequencing was done on a sample of CD4+ T cells sorted from blood. The receptor set was obtained from a woman aged 18-35 years in good health.

The chain joins TRBV7-2 to TRBJ1-1; D is uncertain. The CDR3 has 15 residues. V was pared by 2 bases and J by 1 base, with 11 bases between. CDR1 is SGHTA, CDR2 FQGNSA, per germline. The CDR3 coding sequence is TGTGCCAGCAGCTTATTTTCGGCTTCGAACACTGAAGCTTTCTTT. Protein sequence: CASSLFSASNTEAFF.

This clonotype was found many times. This chain connects TRBV10-3 to TRBJ1-1; no definite D call. The ends were cut back, 4 bases at V and 5 bases at J, with 14 bases in the middle. Germline V gene sequence: CDR1 ENHRY, CDR2 SYGVKD. The CDR3 runs to 14 residues. CDR3 in DNA: TGTGCCATCAGTGTTGACACCCACGGGACTGAAGCTTTCTTT. It specifies CAISVDTHGTEAFF.

This clonotype was seen a handful of times. The V call is TRBV3-1, the J call TRBJ1-1; 8 nucleotides match TRBD1. V was pared by 2 bases and J by 5 bases, with 4 bases of the junction left unmatched. This CDR3 spans 14 amino acids. Germline V CDR1 and CDR2: LGHDT, YNNKEL (reference sequence). As DNA, the CDR3 is TGTGCCAGCAGCCAACAGGGGGCGCGTACTGAAGCTTTCTTT. It translates to CASSQQGARTEAFF.

This clonotype was seen a handful of times. J is TRBJ2-1 and V is TRBV2; 7 positions match TRBD1. Germline CDR1 and CDR2: SNHLY and FYNNEI. The ends lost 8 bases at V and 8 bases at J; junction bases unmatched: 15. CDR3 length equals 15 residues. The CDR3 sequence is CASGRQGSQSDEQFF. DNA of the CDR3: TGTGCCAGCGGAAGACAGGGCTCTCAGAGCGATGAGCAGTTCTTC.

The chain uses TRBV10-3 and TRBJ2-7; 13 bases fit TRBD2. The CDR3 runs to 17 residues. Trimming cost V 5 bases and J 4 bases; bases outside gene matches: 11. CDR1 is ENHRY, CDR2 SYGVKD, per germline. The CDR3 DNA sequence: TGTGCCATCAGTAAAGAACTAGCGGGAGGGGTTAATTACGAGCAGTACTTC. Translating it yields CAISKELAGGVNYEQYF.

This clonotype has only a few counts. The chain uses TRBV20-1 and TRBJ2-2; D is undetermined. Trimming removed 2 bases at V and 4 bases at J, with 11 bases between. The CDR3 runs to 14 residues. From germline, CDR1 is DFQATT and CDR2 SNEGSKA (reference sequence). For the CDR3, the DNA is TGCAGTGCTAGAACTTCCGGATCCACCGGGGAGCTGTTTTTT. It is translated as CSARTSGSTGELFF.

This chain uses TRBV24-1 with TRBJ2-5, with a tentative D call TRBD2 (5 bases). V gave up 3 bases and J gave up 2 bases, with 15 bases separating them. Looked up from germline, CDR1 is KGHDR and CDR2 is SFDVKD. The CDR3 contains 16 residues. CDR3 coding DNA: TGTGCCACCAGTGATCAAACCGCGGGCGGACAAGAGACCCAGTACTTC. Translation: CATSDQTAGGQETQYF.

The chain combines TRBV9 with TRBJ1-3, with no clear D. The V and J ends lost 0 bases and 0 bases respectively, with 7 bases between them. The germline V gene has CDR1 SGDLS and CDR2 YYNGEE. The CDR3 has 15 amino acids. In DNA form, the CDR3 reads TGTGCCAGCAGCGTAGGTTCCAGCTCTGGAAACACCATATATTTT. Protein: CASSVGSSSGNTIYF.

This clonotype was counted at least ten times. The chain combines TRBV27 with TRBJ1-4, with a possible D match to TRBD1 (6 bases). The CDR3 consists of 14 residues. Germline V lookup: CDR1 MNHEY, CDR2 SMNVEV (reference sequence). Trimming pared 6 bases from V and 6 bases from J, leaving 14 bases between. CDR3 DNA sequence: TGTGCCAGCAGCCCAACAGGGATGGATGAAAAACTGTTTTTT. Translating it yields CASSPTGMDEKLFF.

This clonotype has just a few counts. The rearrangement joins TRBV12-5 to TRBJ2-1; D may be TRBD1 (6 bases). V was shortened by 1 base and J by 10 bases, with 8 bases between the two germline ends. The CDR3 runs 12 residues. Germline V gene data show CDR1 as LGHNT and CDR2 as FRNRAP. The CDR3: CASGLEGGEQFF. CDR3 sequence (DNA): TGTGCTAGTGGTTTGGAAGGGGGAGAGCAGTTCTTC.

Comment on this clonotype: A much more abundant neighbour one base away suggests this may be a read error. The gene calls are TRBV20-1 and TRBJ2-1; D ambiguous. There are 15 residues in the CDR3. Germline-derived CDR1 and CDR2 are DFQATT and SNEGSKA (reference sequence). The CDR3 spells CTARDPRIGNNEQFF. The CDR3 DNA follows: TGCACTGCTAGAGATCCGCGAATAGGGAACAATGAGCAGTTCTTC.

This clonotype was counted at least ten times. The rearrangement links TRBV5-1 to TRBJ2-7; the D is unclear. V gave up 2 bases and J gave up 3 bases, with 9 bases separating them. Germline CDR1 SGHRS, CDR2 YFSETQ. The CDR3 contains 13 residues. CDR3: CASSLGPNYEQYF. The CDR3 DNA reads as TGCGCCAGCAGCTTAGGTCCCAACTACGAGCAGTACTTC.

This clonotype was detected a few times. The chain uses TRBV20-1 and TRBJ1-6; TRBD1 aligns across 9 bases. This CDR3 region has 12 residues. From germline, CDR1 is DFQATT and CDR2 SNEGSKA (reference sequence). Trimming cost V 6 bases and J 9 bases; bases outside gene matches: 3. The CDR3 nucleotides are TGCAGTGCGGACAGGGGTAGTTCACCCCTCCACTTT. Protein: CSADRGSSPLHF.

The CDR3 sequence: CASSVTGQGGYEQFF. DNA for the CDR3: TGCGCCAGCAGCGTAACGGGACAGGGGGGCTATGAGCAGTTCTTC. The J gene is TRBJ2-1, the V gene TRBV5-1, with 11 nucleotides matching TRBD1. J lost 8 bases, V lost 4 bases, and 8 bases had no gene match. Germline values: CDR1 SGHRS, CDR2 YFSETQ. The CDR3 contains 15 residues.

In its sample, this clonotype was seen a few times. This chain joins TRBV7-7 and TRBJ2-5; D unresolved. The CDR3 runs 14 residues. CDR1 and CDR2 (germline): SSHAT, FNYEAQ (reference sequence). Trimming removed 2 bases from V and 2 bases from J, with 9 bases in between. CDR3 sequence: CASSLNFFQETQYF. The CDR3 DNA reads TGTGCCAGCAGCTTAAATTTCTTTCAAGAGACCCAGTACTTC.

The V gene is TRBV10-3, the J gene TRBJ2-5; D uncertain. Per germline, CDR1 ENHRY and CDR2 SYGVKD. The CDR3 sequence is 12 residues long. Trimming pared 3 bases from V and 3 bases from J, leaving 5 bases between. The CDR3 region is CAISEQEETQYF. The CDR3 DNA reads TGTGCCATCAGTGAACAAGAAGAGACCCAGTACTTC.

This rearrangement joins TRBV28 to TRBJ2-2; D possibly uses TRBD1 or TRBD2 (7 bases each). Germline-derived CDR1 and CDR2 are MDHEN and SYDVKM. The CDR3 length is 15 residues. Trimming removed 7 bases from V and 7 bases from J, with 19 bases in between. This CDR3 reads CASTPRGTVYGELFF. The CDR3 DNA reads as TGTGCCAGCACCCCGCGGGGGACAGTTTACGGGGAGCTGTTTTTT.

The chain carries TRBV24-1 and TRBJ2-1; TRBD1 agrees at 8 bases. The V gene end was trimmed by 3 bases and the J gene end by 1 base; junction bases not matched to a gene: 7. CDR1 is KGHDR and CDR2 is SFDVKD in the germline V gene. CDR3 length equals 17 residues. The CDR3 sequence is CATSDPMDRVSYNEQFF. The CDR3 coding sequence is TGTGCCACCAGTGATCCAATGGACAGGGTGTCCTACAATGAGCAGTTCTTC.

The rearrangement links TRBV5-5 to TRBJ2-3; D tentatively fits TRBD1 or TRBD2 (5 bases each). There are 15 residues in the CDR3. The V end was cut by 0 bases, the J end by 3 bases, with 11 bases between. Per germline, CDR1 SGHKS and CDR2 YYEKEE (reference sequence). Written as DNA, the CDR3 is TGTGCCAGCAGCTTGGCGCCGGGGCGGACAGATACGCAGTATTTT. It translates to CASSLAPGRTDTQYF.

The genes are TRBV28 and TRBJ2-7, with no clear D. This CDR3 spans 14 amino acids. Germline values: CDR1 MDHEN, CDR2 SYDVKM. Deletions cut 0 bases from V and 0 bases from J, with 6 bases between. The CDR3 reads CASSLWASSYEQYF. For the CDR3, the DNA is TGTGCCAGCAGTTTATGGGCCAGCTCCTACGAGCAGTACTTC.

This clonotype has just a few counts. The chain links TRBV3-1 to TRBJ1-2, with 9 bases fitting TRBD1. The CDR3 sequence is 13 residues long. Losses at the gene ends were 4 bases for V and 7 bases for J; bases not matched to a gene: 4. CDR1 and CDR2 from the germline V gene are LGHDT and YNNKEL (reference sequence). For the CDR3, the DNA is TGTGCCAGCAGCCTGACAGGGGGGCCTGGCTACACCTTC. The encoded protein is CASSLTGGPGYTF.